This T cell receptor (beta chain) is drawn from a study of cytomegalovirus exposure and HLA in healthy donors. Whole-study context: Caucasian-associated ancestry cluster membership applied to less than 85% of around 400 genotyped donors. Study observations and caveats: Upon later analysis, TCR association rates were observed to vary by HLA locus, being highest for DRB1 and lowest for HLA-C.

The CDR3 has 13 amino acids. Germline V gene data show CDR1 as WSHSY and CDR2 as SAAADI. Trimming took off 6 bases at V and 7 bases at J, with 13 bases between the two ends. With regard to this clone: Its antigen remains unknown.

PCR amplification relied on 60 Vbeta primers (plus 13 Jbeta primers). Per the original data handling: Counted up in a later analysis, unique TCR beta chains came to approximately 83 million, with around 10 million shared. Sequencing was performed with immunoSEQ multiplex PCR; in TCRdb, only in-frame clones are kept and a portion is missing. V and J calls and clone size are as listed in that table; D and trimming were resolved from the DNA. This sample carries about 140,000 clones, about three fifths of them seen once, and the ten largest clones take approximately 1.7%. Sequenced: PBMCs. The rearrangement uses TRBV10-2 and TRBJ1-5; TRBD1 might be the D (5 bases). This TCR was sampled from a male donor in good health and CMV-seronegative. CDR3 sequence reads: CASSEGQGQPQHF. The CDR3 DNA reads as TGCGCCAGCAGCGAAGGGCAGGGACAGCCCCAGCATTTT.